The clone carrying this T cell receptor (beta chain) was observed many times. Its antigen is currently unknown. Noted time point: sample taken at primary tumor resection. Untreated early-stage non-small cell lung cancer patients, some 70 in total, were the donors. Tumor, nontumor lung or frozen PBMC supplied whole RNA, sequenced without sorting. The CDR3 has 15 amino acids. The ends were cut back, 6 bases at V and 1 base at J, with 15 bases in the middle. In germline, CDR1 is SGHAT, CDR2 FQNNGV. This entry comes from a study of spatial heterogeneity in lung cancer. Study-level findings and limits: Tumors with more nonsynonymous mutations had more expanded intratumoral alpha and beta TCRs.

Using its own MiXCR run on the 5' RACE reads, TCRdb lists one record per CDR3 protein. This table holds 20,000 to 30,000 distinct CDR3 sequences, around 10% found once. The input for sequencing was lung tumor tissue, taken at surgery. This sequence was found in a male donor with early-stage non-small cell lung cancer. The V gene is TRBV11-2, the J gene TRBJ2-5, with D possibly being TRBD2 (7 bases). The CDR3 loop reads CASSFHAGAQETQYF. As DNA, the CDR3 is TGTGCCAGCAGTTTCCACGCGGGGGCCCAAGAGACCCAGTACTTC. Using reference TRBV11-2 and TRBJ2-5 for the parts outside the CDR3, the full variable domain is EAGVAQSPRYKIIEKRQSVAFWCNPISGHATLYWYQQILGQGPKLLIQFQNNGVVDDSQLPKDRFSAERLKGVDSTLKIQPAKLEDSAVYLCASSFHAGAQETQYFGPGTRLLVL.